The clone carrying this T cell receptor (beta chain) was seen more than once but under ten times. The antigen remains undetermined. A second roughly 6 to 11 cycle PCR used barcoded and J-beta primers. A tag from a template-switch adaptor with 12 random nucleotides marked each cDNA molecule. TCRdb processed the 5' RACE reads anew with MiXCR; each CDR3 protein has one entry. The data show roughly 700,000 distinct CDR3 sequences, around 25% seen once. This sample is drawn from a study of blood T cells in healthy people across ages. Study findings and constraints: Measured against age, TCR beta diversity per million T cells decreased in a roughly linear manner. It was held that diversity estimates obtained from one million T cells represented underestimates.

This CDR3 spans 15 amino acids. Trimming removed 5 bases from V and 6 bases from J; junction bases left unmatched: 9. The V gene's germline CDR1 is SGHTA and CDR2 FQGTGA. The data were also submitted as part of a second study, on T cells of mothers and their children.

The receptor comes from a boy aged 5-17 years in good health. The sample comprised blood. The rearrangement links TRBV7-3 to TRBJ2-1; 8 bases are a match to TRBD2. This chain's CDR3 is CASSGGAGGSNEQFF. CDR3 bases: TGTGCCAGCAGCGGTGGGGCGGGAGGTTCCAATGAGCAGTTCTTC.